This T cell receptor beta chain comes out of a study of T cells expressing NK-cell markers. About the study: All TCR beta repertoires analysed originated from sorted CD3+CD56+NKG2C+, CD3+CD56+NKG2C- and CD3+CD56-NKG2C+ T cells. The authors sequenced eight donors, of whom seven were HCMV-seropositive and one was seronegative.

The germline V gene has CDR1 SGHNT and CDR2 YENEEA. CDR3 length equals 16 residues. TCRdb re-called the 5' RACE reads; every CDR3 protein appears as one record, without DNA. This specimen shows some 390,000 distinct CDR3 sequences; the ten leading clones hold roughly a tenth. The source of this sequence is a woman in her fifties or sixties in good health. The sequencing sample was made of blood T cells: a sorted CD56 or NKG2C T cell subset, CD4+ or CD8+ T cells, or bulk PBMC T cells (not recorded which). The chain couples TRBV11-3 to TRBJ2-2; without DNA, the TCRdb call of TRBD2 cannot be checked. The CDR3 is CASSSLGGPNTGELFF.